This T cell receptor (beta chain) was obtained from a study of blood T cell repertoires in COVID-19. Study as a whole: Donors in the United States, Italy and Spain gave samples during acute or convalescent COVID-19. Nucleic acid was either cDNA or gDNA, and it came from T cells, B-cell-depleted T cells, or PBMCs.

Germline values: CDR1 KGHSH, CDR2 LQKENI. This CDR3 region has 16 residues. After removal of 2 bases from V and 3 bases from J, the junction contained 6 bases not matched to a gene. Study processing details: Estimation of nucleated cell counts was performed using reference gene primer amplification. Measured with immunoSEQ multiplex PCR; TCRdb has only the in-frame clones, and not every one. The V and J calls and the clone size are those of that table, but D and trimming were determined from the DNA. The sample contains approximately 400,000 clones, 70% to 85% of which appear only once. The TCR was taken from a human donor with acute or convalescent COVID-19. The donor label of this sample is uncertain. The chain couples TRBV18 to TRBJ2-3; TRBD2 matches 9 bases. Sequences were obtained from peripheral blood. The CDR3 protein is CASSPIAGALTDTQYF. The CDR3 DNA reads as TGTGCCAGCTCACCAATAGCGGGAGCACTAACAGATACGCAGTATTTT.